This T cell receptor beta chain was found in a study of vaccination and CD4 T cells after COVID-19. Study as a whole: By nasal swab PCR, the convalescent patients were SARS-CoV-2 positive, with under 10 mild cases and one severe.

V was trimmed by 0 bases and J by 0 bases, leaving 22 bases between them. Germline CDR1 and CDR2: SGHRS and YFSETQ. CDR3 size: 20 residues. Oncomine TCR Beta short-read sequencing was applied to DNA from cultured CD4+ T cells. TCRdb re-called the PCR reads with MiXCR, one entry per CDR3 protein. The data show 3,000 to 4,000 distinct CDR3 sequences, 16% seen once. A note on this clonotype: The target antigen is unknown.

Treatment indicated: 10-day PBMC culture with coronavirus spike peptide pools or control peptides (ViraFEST assay). Negative selection purified CD4+ T cells after nine to eleven days of culture. This chain connects TRBV5-1 to TRBJ1-5; D may be TRBD1 (6 bases). The source of this sequence is a human donor who had recovered from COVID-19. The sample comprised CD4+ T cells from blood, cultured in vitro. DNA of the CDR3: TGCGCCAGCAGCTTGGCCGGGCTTGGACAGAGCTGTTATAGCAATCAGCCCCAGCATTTT. Its translation: CASSLAGLGQSCYSNQPQHF.